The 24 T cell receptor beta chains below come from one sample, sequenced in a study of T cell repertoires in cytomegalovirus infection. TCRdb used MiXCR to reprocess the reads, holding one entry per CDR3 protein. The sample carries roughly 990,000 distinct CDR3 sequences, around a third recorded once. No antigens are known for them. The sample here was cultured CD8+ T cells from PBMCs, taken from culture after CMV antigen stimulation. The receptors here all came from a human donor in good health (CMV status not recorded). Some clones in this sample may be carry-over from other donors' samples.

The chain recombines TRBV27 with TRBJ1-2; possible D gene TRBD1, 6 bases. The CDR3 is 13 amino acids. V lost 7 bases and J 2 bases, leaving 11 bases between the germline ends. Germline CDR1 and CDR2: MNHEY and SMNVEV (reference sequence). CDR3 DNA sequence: TGTGCCAGCACTAACAGGGTGAACTATGGCTACACCTTC. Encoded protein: CASTNRVNYGYTF.

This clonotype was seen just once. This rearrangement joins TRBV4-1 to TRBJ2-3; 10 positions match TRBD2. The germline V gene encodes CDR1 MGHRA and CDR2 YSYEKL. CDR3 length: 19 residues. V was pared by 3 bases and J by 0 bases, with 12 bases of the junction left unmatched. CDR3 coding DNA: TGCGCCAGCAGCCAGTCCTCGTGGACTAGCGGAAGAAGCACAGATACGCAGTATTTT. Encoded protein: CASSQSSWTSGRSTDTQYF.

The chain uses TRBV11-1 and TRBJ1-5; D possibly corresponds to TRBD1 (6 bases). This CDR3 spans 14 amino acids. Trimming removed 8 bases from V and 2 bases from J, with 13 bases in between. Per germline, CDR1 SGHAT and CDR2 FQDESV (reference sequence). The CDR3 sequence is CASAPGDGNQPQHF. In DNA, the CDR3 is TGTGCCAGCGCTCCAGGGGATGGCAATCAGCCCCAGCATTTT.

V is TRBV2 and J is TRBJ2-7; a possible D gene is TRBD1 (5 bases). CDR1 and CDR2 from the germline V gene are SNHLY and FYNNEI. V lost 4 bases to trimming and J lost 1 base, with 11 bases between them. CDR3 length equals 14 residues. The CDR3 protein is CASSGTSTSYEQYF. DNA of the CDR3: TGTGCCAGCAGTGGGACATCCACTTCCTACGAGCAGTACTTC.

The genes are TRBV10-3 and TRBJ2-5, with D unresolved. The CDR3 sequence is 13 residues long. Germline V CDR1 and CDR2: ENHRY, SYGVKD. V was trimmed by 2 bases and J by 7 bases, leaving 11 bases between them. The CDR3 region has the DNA TGTGCCATCAGTGAGCCATACCTGGGGACCCAGTACTTC. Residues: CAISEPYLGTQYF.

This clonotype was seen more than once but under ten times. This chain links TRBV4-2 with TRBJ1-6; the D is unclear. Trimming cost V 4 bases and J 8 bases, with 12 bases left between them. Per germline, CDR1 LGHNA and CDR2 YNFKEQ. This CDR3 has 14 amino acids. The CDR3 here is CASSLRREDSPLHF. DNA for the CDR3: TGTGCCAGCAGCCTCCGCCGGGAAGATTCACCCCTCCACTTT.

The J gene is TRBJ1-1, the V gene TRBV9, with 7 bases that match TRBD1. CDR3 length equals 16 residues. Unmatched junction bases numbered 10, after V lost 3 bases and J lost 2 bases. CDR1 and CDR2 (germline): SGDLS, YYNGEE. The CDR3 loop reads CASSAQGVTDNTEAFF. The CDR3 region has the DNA TGTGCCAGCAGCGCCCAGGGGGTGACAGACAACACTGAAGCTTTCTTT. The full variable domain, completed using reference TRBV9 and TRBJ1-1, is DSGVTQTPKHLITATGQRVTLRCSPRSGDLSVYWYQQSLDQGLQFLIQYYNGEERAKGNILERFSAQQFPDLHSELNLSSLELGDSALYFCASSAQGVTDNTEAFFGQGTRLTVV.

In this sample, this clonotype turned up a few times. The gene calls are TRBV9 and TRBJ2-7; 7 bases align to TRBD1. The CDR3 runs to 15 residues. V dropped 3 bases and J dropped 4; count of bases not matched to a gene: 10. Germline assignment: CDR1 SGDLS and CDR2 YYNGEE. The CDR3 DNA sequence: TGTGCCAGCAGCGGAGGCAGGGGGTCCCATTACGAGCAGTACTTC. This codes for CASSGGRGSHYEQYF.

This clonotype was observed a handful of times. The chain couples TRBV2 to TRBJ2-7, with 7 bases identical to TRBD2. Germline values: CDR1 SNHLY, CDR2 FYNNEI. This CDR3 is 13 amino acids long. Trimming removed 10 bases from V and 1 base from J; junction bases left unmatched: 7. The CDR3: CATWSGDSYEQYF. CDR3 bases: TGTGCCACCTGGAGCGGGGATTCCTACGAGCAGTACTTC.

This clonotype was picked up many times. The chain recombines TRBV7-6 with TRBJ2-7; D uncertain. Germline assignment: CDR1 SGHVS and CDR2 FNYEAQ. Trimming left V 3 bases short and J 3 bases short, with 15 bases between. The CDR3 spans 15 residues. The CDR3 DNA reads TGTGCCAGCAGCTTGGGCAACTCGCCTTTCTACGAGCAGTACTTC. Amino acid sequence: CASSLGNSPFYEQYF.

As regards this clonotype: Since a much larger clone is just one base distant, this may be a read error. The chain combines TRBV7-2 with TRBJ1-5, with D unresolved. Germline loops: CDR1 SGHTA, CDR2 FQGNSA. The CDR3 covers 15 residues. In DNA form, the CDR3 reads TGTGCCAGCAGCTTCGGAGGGATGAGCAAACAGCCCCAGCATTTT. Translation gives CASSFGGMSKQPQHF. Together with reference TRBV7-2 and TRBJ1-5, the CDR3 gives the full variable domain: GAGVSQSPSNKVTEKGKDVELRCDPISGHTALYWYRQSLGQGLEFLIYFQGNSAPDKSGLPSDRFSAERTGGSVSTLTIQRTQQEDSAVYLCASSFGGMSKQPQHFGDGTRLSIL.

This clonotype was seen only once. The CDR3 region has the DNA TGCAGCGTTACAGGGGGCGCAGGTAATGAGCAGTTCTTC. Amino acids: CSVTGGAGNEQFF. The rearrangement uses TRBV29-1 and TRBJ2-1, with 9 bases that match TRBD1. The J segment lost 7 bases and the V segment lost 5 bases, leaving 6 bases of the junction unmatched. This CDR3 comprises 13 residues. CDR1 and CDR2 (germline): SQVTM, ANQGSEA.

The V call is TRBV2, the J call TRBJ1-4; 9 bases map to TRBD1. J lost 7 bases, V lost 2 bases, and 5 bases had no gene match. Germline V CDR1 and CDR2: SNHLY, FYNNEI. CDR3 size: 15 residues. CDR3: CASSELGQGSEKLFF. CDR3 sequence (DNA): TGTGCCAGCAGTGAATTGGGACAGGGTTCTGAAAAACTGTTTTTT. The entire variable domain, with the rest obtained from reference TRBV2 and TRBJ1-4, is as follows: EPEVTQTPSHQVTQMGQEVILRCVPISNHLYFYWYRQILGQKVEFLVSFYNNEISEKSEIFDDQFSVERPDGSNFTLKIRSTKLEDSAMYFCASSELGQGSEKLFFGSGTQLSVL.

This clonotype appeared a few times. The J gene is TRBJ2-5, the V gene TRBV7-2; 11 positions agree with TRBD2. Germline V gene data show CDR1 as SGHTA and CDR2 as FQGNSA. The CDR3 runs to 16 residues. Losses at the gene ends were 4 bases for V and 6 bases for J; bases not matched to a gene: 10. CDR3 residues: CASSSVSGGALKTQYF. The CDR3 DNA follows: TGTGCCAGCAGCTCAGTTAGCGGGGGGGCCCTAAAGACCCAGTACTTC.

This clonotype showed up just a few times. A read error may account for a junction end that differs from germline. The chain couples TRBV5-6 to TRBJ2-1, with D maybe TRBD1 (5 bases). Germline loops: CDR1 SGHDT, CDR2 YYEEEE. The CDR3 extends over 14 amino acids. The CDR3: CASSAPEQDNEQFF. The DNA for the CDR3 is TGTGCCAGCAGCGCCCCCGAGCAGGACAATGAGCAGTTCTTT.

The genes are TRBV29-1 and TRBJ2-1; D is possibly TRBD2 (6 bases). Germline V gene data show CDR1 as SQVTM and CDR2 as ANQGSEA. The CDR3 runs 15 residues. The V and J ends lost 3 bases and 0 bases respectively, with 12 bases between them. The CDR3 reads CSVEGRGSSYNEQFF. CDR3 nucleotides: TGCAGCGTTGAGGGTCGGGGGAGCTCCTACAATGAGCAGTTCTTC.

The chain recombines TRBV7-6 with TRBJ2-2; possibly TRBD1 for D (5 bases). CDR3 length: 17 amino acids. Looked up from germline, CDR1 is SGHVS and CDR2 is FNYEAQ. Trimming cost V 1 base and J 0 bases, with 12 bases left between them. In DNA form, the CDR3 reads TGTGCCAGCAGCTTAGAGGCAGGGCCGTCGAACACCGGGGAGCTGTTTTTT. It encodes CASSLEAGPSNTGELFF.

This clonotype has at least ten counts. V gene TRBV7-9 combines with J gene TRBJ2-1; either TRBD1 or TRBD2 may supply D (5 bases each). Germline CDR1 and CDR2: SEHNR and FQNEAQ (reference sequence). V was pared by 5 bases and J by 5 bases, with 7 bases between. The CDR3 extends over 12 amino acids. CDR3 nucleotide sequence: TGTGCCAGCAGCGGGGACCACAATGAGCAGTTCTTC. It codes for CASSGDHNEQFF.

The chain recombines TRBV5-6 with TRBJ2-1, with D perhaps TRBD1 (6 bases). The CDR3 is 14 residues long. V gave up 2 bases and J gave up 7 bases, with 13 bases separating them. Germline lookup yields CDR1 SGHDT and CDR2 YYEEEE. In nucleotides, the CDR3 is TGTGCCAGCAGCTTCCGGGACAATCAGAATGAGCAGTTCTTC. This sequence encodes CASSFRDNQNEQFF.

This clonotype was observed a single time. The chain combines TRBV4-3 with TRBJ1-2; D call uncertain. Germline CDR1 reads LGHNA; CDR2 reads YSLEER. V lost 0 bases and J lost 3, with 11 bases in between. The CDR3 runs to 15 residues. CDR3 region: CASSQDGTRDYGYTF. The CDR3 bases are TGCGCCAGCAGCCAAGATGGCACCCGGGACTATGGCTACACCTTC.

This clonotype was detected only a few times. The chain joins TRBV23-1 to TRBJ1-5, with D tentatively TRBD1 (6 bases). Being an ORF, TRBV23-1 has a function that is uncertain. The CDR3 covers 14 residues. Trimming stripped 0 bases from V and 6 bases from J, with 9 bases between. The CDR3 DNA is TGCGCCAGCAGTCAATCGCACAGGGTTCAGCCCCAGCATTTT. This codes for CASSQSHRVQPQHF.

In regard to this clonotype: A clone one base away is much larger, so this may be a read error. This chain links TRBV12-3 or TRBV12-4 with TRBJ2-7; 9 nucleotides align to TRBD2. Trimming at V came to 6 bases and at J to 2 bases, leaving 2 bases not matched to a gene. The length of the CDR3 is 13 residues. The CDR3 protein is CASSSSGAYEQYF. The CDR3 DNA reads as TGTGCCAGCAGCTCTAGCGGGGCCTACGAGCAGTACTTC.

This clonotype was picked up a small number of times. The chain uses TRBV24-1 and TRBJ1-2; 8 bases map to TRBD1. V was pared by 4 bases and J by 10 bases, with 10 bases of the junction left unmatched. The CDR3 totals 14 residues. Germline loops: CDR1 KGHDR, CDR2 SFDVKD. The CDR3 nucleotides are TGTGCCACCAGTGAACGGACAGGGCGGAGAGACTACACCTTC. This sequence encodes CATSERTGRRDYTF.

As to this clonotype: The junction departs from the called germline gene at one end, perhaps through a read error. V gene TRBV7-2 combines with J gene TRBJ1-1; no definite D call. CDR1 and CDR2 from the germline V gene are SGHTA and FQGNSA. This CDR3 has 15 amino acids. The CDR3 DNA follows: TGTGTCAGCAGCCATGGATGGGCCGGTAACACTGAAGCTTTCTTT. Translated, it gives CVSSHGWAGNTEAFF. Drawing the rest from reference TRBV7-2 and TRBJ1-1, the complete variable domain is GAGVSQSPSNKVTEKGKDVELRCDPISGHTALYWYRQSLGQGLEFLIYFQGNSAPDKSGLPSDRFSAERTGGSVSTLTIQRTQQEDSAVYLCVSSHGWAGNTEAFFGQGTRLTVV.